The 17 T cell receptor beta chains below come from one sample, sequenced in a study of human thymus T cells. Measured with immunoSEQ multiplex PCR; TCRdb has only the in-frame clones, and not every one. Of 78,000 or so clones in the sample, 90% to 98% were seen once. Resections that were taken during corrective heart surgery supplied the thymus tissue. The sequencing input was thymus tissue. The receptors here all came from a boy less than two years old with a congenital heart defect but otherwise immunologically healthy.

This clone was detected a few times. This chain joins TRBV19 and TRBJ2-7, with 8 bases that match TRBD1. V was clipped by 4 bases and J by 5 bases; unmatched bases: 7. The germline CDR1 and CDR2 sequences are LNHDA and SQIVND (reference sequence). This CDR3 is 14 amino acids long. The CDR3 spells CASSTRQGIDEQYF. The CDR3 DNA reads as TGTGCCAGTAGTACAAGACAGGGGATCGACGAGCAGTACTTC. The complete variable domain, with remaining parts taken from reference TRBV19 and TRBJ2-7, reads DGGITQSPKYLFRKEGQNVTLSCEQNLNHDAMYWYRQDPGQGLRLIYYSQIVNDFQKGDIAEGYSVSREKKESFPLTVTSAQKNPTAFYLCASSTRQGIDEQYFGPGTRLTVT.

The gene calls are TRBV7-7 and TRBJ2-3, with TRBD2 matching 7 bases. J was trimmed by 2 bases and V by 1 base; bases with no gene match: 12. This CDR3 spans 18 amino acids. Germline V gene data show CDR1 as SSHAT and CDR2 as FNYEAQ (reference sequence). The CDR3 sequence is CASSLGEASGLSTDTQYF. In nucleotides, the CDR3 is TGTGCCAGCAGCTTAGGAGAGGCTAGCGGTCTTTCCACAGATACGCAGTATTTT.

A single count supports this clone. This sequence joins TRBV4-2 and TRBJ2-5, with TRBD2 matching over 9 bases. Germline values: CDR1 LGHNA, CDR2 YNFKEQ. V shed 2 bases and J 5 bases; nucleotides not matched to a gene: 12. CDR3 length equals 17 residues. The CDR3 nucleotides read TGTGCCAGCAGCCAAATACTGACGCGGGAGGGAGGGGAGACCCAGTACTTC. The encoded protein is CASSQILTREGGETQYF.

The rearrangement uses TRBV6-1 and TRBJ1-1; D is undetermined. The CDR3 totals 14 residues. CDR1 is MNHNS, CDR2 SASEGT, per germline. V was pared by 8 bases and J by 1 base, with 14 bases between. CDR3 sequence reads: CASLPLFTNTEAFF. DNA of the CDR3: TGTGCCAGCCTCCCACTATTTACGAACACTGAAGCTTTCTTT.

The CDR3 reads CASRLRSGGQGYEQYF. CDR3 nucleotide sequence: TGTGCCAGCAGGCTCCGCTCGGGGGGACAGGGTTACGAGCAGTACTTC. The J gene is TRBJ2-7, the V gene TRBV5-6; 9 bases line up with TRBD1. This CDR3 region has 16 residues. V dropped 5 bases and J dropped 4; count of bases not matched to a gene: 13. Germline CDR1 and CDR2: SGHDT and YYEEEE.

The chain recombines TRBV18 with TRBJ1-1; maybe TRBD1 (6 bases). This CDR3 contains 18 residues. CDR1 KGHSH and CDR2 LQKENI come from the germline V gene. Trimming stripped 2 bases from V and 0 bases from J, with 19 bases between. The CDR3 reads CASSPSFGAGALNTEAFF. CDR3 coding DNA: TGTGCCAGCTCACCATCCTTTGGGGCAGGGGCCTTGAACACTGAAGCTTTCTTT. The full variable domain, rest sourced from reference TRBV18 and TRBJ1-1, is NAGVMQNPRHLVRRRGQEARLRCSPMKGHSHVYWYRQLPEEGLKFMVYLQKENIIDESGMPKERFSAEFPKEGPSILRIQQVVRGDSAAYFCASSPSFGAGALNTEAFFGQGTRLTVV.

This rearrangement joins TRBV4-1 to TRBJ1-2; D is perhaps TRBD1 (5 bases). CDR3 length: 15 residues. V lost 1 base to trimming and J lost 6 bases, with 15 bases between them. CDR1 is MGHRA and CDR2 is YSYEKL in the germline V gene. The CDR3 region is CASSQAAGWNDGYTF. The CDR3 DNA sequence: TGCGCCAGCAGCCAAGCGGCAGGGTGGAACGATGGCTACACCTTC.

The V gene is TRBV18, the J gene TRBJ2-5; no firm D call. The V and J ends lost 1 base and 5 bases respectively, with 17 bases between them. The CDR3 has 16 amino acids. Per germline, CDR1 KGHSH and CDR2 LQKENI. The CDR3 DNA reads TGTGCCAGCTCACCACAATCAAAGTGGTTCCGGGAGACCCAGTACTTC. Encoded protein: CASSPQSKWFRETQYF.

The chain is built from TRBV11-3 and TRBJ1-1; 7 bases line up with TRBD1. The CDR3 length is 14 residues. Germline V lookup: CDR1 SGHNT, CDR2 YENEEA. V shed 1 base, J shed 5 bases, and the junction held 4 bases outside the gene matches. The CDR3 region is CASSLAGGETEAFF. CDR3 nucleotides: TGTGCCAGCAGCTTAGCAGGGGGAGAGACTGAAGCTTTCTTT.

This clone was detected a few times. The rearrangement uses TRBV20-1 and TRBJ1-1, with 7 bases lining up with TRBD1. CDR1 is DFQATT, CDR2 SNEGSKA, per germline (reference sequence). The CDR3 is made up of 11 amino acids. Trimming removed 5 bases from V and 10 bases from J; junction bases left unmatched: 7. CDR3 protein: CSAPRTGGAFF. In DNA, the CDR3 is TGCAGTGCTCCGAGGACAGGTGGAGCTTTCTTT.

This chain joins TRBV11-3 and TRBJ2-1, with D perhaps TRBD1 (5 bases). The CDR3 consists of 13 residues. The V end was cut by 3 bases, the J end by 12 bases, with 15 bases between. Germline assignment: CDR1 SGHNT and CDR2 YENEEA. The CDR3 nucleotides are TGTGCCAGCAGCTTCAAGGGCCAGGGATGGCAGTTCTTC. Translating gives CASSFKGQGWQFF.

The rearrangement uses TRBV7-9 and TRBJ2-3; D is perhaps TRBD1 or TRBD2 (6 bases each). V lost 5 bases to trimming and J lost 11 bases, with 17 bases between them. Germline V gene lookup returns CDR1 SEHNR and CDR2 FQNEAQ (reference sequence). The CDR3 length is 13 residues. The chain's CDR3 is CASSPGLLRGQYF. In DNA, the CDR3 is TGTGCCAGCAGCCCCGGACTACTCAGGGGGCAGTATTTT.

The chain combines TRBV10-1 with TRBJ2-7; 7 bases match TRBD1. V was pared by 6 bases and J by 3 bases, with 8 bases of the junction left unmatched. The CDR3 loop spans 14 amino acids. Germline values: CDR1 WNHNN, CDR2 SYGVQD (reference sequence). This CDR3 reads CASSPGQKFYEQYF. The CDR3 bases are TGCGCCAGCAGCCCGGGACAGAAGTTCTACGAGCAGTACTTC.

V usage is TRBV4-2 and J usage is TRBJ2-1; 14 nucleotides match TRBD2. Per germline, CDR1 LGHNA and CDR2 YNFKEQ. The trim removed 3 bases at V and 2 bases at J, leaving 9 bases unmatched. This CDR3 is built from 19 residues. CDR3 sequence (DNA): TGTGCCAGCAGCCAGAGGGGACTAGCGGGAGCCACGACCTACAATGAGCAGTTCTTC. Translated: CASSQRGLAGATTYNEQFF.

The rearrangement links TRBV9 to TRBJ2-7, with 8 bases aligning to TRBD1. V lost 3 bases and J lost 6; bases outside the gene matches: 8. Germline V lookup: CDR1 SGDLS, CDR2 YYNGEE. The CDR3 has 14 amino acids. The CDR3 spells CASSGGQGGTEQYF. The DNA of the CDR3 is TGTGCCAGCAGCGGTGGACAGGGAGGTACCGAGCAGTACTTC.

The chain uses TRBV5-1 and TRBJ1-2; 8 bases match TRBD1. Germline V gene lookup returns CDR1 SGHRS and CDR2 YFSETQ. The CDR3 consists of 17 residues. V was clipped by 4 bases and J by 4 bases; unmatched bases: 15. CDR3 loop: CASSLGSGGVEAYGYTF. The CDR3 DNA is TGCGCCAGCAGCCTAGGTTCAGGGGGCGTGGAGGCCTATGGCTACACCTTC.

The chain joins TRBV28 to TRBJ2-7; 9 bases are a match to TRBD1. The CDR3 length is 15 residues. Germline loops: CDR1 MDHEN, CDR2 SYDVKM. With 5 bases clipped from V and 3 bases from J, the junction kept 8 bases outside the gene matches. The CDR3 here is CASSANRDRVYEQYF. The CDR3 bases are TGTGCCAGCAGTGCCAACCGGGACAGGGTCTACGAGCAGTACTTC.